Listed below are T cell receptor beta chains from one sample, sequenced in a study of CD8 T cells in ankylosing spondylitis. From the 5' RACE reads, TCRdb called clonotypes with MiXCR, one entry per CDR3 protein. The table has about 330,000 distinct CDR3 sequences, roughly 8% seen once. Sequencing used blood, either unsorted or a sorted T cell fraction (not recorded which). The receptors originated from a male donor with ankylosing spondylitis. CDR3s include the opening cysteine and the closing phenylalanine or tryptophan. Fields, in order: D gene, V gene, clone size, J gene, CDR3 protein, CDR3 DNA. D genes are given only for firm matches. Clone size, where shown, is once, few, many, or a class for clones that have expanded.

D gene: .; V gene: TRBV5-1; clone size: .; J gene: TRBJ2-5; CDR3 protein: CASSFAGTQETQYF; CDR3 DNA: TGCGCCAGCAGCTTCGCTGGCACCCAAGAGACCCAGTACTTC
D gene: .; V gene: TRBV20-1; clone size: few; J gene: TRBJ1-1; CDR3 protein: CSARDSIARDSGAFF; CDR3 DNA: TGCAGTGCTAGAGATAGTATCGCGCGGGACTCGGGAGCTTTCTTT
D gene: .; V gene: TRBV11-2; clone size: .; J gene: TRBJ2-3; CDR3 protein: CASSSPRGSTDTQYF; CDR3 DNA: TGTGCCAGCAGCTCTCCGCGTGGCAGCACAGATACGCAGTATTTT
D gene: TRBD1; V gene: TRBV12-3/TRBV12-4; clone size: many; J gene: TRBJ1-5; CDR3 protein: CASSLGRGIQPQHF; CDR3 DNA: TGTGCCAGCAGTTTGGGCAGGGGGATTCAGCCCCAGCATTTT
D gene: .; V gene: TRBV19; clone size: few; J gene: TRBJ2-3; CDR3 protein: CASSSGKGAGLAHGTDTQYF; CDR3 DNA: TGTGCCAGTAGTTCGGGAAAGGGGGCTGGACTAGCCCACGGCACAGATACGCAGTATTTT
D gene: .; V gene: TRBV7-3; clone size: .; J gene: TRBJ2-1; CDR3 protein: CASSSQWGNEQFF; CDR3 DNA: TGTGCCAGCAGCTCCCAGTGGGGCAATGAGCAGTTCTTC
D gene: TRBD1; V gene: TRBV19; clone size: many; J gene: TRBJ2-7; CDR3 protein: CASSKPGQGVYEQYF; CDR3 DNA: TGTGCCAGTAGTAAACCGGGACAGGGGGTCTACGAGCAGTACTTC
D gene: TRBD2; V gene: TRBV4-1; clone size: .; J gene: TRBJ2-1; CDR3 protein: CASSETSRPSSYNEQFF; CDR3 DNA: TGCGCCAGCAGCGAGACTAGCAGGCCCAGCTCCTACAATGAGCAGTTCTTC
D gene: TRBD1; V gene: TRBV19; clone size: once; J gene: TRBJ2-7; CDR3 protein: CASRADRGPYEQYF; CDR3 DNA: TGTGCCAGTAGGGCAGACAGGGGACCCTACGAGCAGTACTTC
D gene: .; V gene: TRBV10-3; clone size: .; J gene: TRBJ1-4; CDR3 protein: CAISEDSLNEKLFF; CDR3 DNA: TGTGCCATCAGTGAGGACAGCCTTAATGAAAAACTGTTTTTT
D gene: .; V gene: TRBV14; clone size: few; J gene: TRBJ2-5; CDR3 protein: CASSQGRKSETQYF; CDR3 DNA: TGTGCCAGCAGCCAAGGCAGGAAATCGGAGACCCAGTACTTC
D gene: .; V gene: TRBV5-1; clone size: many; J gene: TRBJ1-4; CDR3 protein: CASSEQGLGEKLFF; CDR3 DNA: TGCGCCAGCAGCGAACAGGGTCTCGGTGAAAAACTGTTTTTT
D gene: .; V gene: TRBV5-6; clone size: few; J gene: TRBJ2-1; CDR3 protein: CASSLFPGNSYNEQFF; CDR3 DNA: TGTGCCAGCAGCTTGTTTCCGGGCAACTCCTACAATGAGCAGTTCTTC
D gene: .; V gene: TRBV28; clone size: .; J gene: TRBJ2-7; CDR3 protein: CASSLWGAYEQYF; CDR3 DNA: TGTGCCAGCAGCTTGTGGGGGGCCTACGAGCAGTACTTC
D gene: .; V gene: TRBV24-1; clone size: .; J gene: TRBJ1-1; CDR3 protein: CATSDGERGTEAFF; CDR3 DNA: TGTGCCACCAGTGACGGGGAGAGAGGTACTGAAGCTTTCTTT
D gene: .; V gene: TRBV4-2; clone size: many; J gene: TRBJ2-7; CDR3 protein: CASSQDFRLTGEQYF; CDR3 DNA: TGTGCCAGCAGCCAAGATTTCCGGCTCACTGGCGAGCAGTACTTC
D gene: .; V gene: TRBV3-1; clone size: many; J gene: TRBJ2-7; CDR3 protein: CASSHWEAAYEQYF; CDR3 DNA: TGTGCCAGCAGCCACTGGGAGGCGGCGTACGAGCAGTACTTC
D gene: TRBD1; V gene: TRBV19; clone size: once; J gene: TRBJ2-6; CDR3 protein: CASSMTGSSGANVLTF; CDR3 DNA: TGTGCCAGTAGTATGACAGGGAGCTCTGGGGCCAACGTCCTGACTTTC
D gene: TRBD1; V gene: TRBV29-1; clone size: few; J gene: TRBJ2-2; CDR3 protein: CSVVGQGVTGELFF; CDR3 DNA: TGCAGCGTTGTGGGACAGGGCGTCACCGGGGAGCTGTTTTTT
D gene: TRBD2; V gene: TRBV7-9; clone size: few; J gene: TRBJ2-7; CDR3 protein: CASSLSSGRHPGEQYF; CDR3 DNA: TGTGCCAGCAGCTTATCTAGCGGGAGACACCCCGGCGAGCAGTACTTC
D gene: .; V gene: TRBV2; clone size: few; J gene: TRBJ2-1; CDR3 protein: CASSVQPQTGNEQFF; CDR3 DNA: TGTGCCAGCAGTGTCCAACCACAAACAGGGAATGAGCAGTTCTTC
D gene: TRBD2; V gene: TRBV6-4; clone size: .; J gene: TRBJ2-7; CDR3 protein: CASATSGKRYEQYF; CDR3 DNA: TGTGCCAGCGCAACTAGCGGGAAAAGGTACGAGCAGTACTTC
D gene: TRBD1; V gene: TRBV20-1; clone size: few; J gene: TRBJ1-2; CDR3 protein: CSARPPAGTGVVYTF; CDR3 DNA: TGCAGTGCTAGACCCCCCGCCGGGACAGGGGTTGTCTACACCTTC
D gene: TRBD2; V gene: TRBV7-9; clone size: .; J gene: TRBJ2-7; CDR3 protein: CASSPPVGGPNYEQYF; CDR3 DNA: TGTGCCAGCAGCCCCCCAGTGGGAGGGCCGAACTACGAGCAGTACTTC
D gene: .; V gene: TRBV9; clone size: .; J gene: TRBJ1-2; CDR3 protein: CASSRERGTDGYTF; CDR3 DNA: TGTGCCAGCAGCAGAGAGAGGGGTACAGATGGCTACACCTTC
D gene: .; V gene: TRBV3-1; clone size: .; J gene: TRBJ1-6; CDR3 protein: CASSPRTVPFSTPLHF; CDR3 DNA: TGTGCCAGCAGCCCCAGGACAGTGCCATTTTCGACACCCCTCCACTTT
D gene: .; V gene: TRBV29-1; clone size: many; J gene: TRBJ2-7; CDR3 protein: CSVRQEAYEQYF; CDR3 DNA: TGCAGCGTTAGACAGGAGGCCTACGAGCAGTACTTC
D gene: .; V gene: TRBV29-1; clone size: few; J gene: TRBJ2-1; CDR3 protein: CSVKNRVGGSGNEQFF; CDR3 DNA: TGCAGCGTTAAAAATAGAGTAGGGGGAAGTGGCAATGAGCAGTTCTTC
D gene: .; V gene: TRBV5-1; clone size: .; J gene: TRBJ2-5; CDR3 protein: CASSLASGHETQYF; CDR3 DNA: TGCGCCAGCAGCTTGGCCTCGGGACATGAGACCCAGTACTTC
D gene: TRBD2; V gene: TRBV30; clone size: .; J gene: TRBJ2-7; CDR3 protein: CAWSARKPTLAGPTFEQYF; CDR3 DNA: TGTGCCTGGAGTGCTCGCAAACCAACCCTAGCGGGGCCCACTTTCGAGCAGTACTTC
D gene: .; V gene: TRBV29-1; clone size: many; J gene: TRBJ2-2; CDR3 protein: CSVESTGELFF; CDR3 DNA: TGCAGCGTTGAGAGCACCGGGGAGCTGTTTTTT
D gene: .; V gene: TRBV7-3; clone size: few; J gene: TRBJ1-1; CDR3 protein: CASSSTGISEAFF; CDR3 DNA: TGTGCCAGCAGCTCAACAGGGATCTCTGAAGCTTTCTTT